Following are 17 T cell receptor beta chains from one sample sequenced in a study of T cell clonality in common variable immunodeficiency. Study observations and caveats: Fewer deletions and N-nucleotide insertions were reportedly seen in common variable immunodeficiency TCR beta sequences.

The repertoire was sequenced with immunoSEQ multiplex PCR; TCRdb's copy has only in-frame clones and lacks some. The sample gives about 23,000 clones, none seen only once, and the top ten clones hold approximately 8.9%. Their antigen targets remain unknown. The specimen was peripheral blood mononuclear cells. Receptor source: a human donor with common variable immunodeficiency.

This clone has more than one count but fewer than ten. The read stops 3 residues short of the end of the CDR3; the missing end is completed from the germline J gene. The chain couples TRBV7-2 to TRBJ2-3, with D perhaps TRBD2 (6 bases). The V gene lost 11 bases and the J gene lost 2 bases, with 8 bases spanning the gap. The length of the CDR3 is 11 residues. Per germline, CDR1 SGHTA and CDR2 FQGNSA. The CDR3 loop reads CAERVTDTQYF. Partial CDR3 DNA: TGTGCCGAGCGGGTCACAGATACG. Supplemented by reference TRBV7-2 and TRBJ2-3, the full variable domain reads GAGVSQSPSNKVTEKGKDVELRCDPISGHTALYWYRQSLGQGLEFLIYFQGNSAPDKSGLPSDRFSAERTGGSVSTLTIQRTQQEDSAVYLCAERVTDTQYFGPGTRLTVL.

This clone was counted at least ten times. The read ends 3 residues shy of where the CDR3 ends; the end is completed using the germline J gene. V gene TRBV7-6 combines with J gene TRBJ2-3; possibly TRBD2 for D (6 bases). CDR1 and CDR2 from the germline V gene are SGHVS and FNYEAQ. V was clipped by 5 bases and J by 8 bases, with 11 bases between them. The CDR3 loop spans 12 amino acids. Partial CDR3 DNA: TGTGCCAGCAGCGACGCGGGGTTTACG. Protein sequence: CASSDAGFT. The entire CDR3 protein is CASSDAGFTQYF.

This clone was detected many times. The read is 3 residues too short to cover the CDR3 end, so that end is filled in from the germline J gene. J is TRBJ1-2 and V is TRBV5-1; 8 nucleotides line up with TRBD1. CDR3 length: 15 amino acids. V lost 3 bases and J lost 7; bases outside the gene matches: 11. Germline loops: CDR1 SGHRS, CDR2 YFSETQ. CDR3 DNA, as far as it was read: TGCGCCAGCAGCTCCGGGGGGCAGGGGGCTGGTGGC. It codes for CASSSGGQGAGG. The CDR3 in its entirety is CASSSGGQGAGGYTF.

A note on this clone: Coverage ceases 3 residues before the CDR3 finishes, and the germline J gene fills in the end. The rearrangement joins TRBV6-1 to TRBJ1-2; no reliable D call. The CDR3 totals 15 residues. Germline V CDR1 and CDR2: MNHNS, SASEGT. Between the trimmed V and J ends, which lost 1 base and 2 bases, there was a span of 11 bases. CDR3 protein: CASSEGQATNYGYTF. The DNA read from the CDR3 is TGTGCCAGCAGTGAAGGGCAGGCCACCAACTATGGC.

This clone has just a few counts. With the read ending 3 residues before the CDR3 end, the germline J gene is used to fill in that end. The chain joins TRBV20-1 to TRBJ2-1, with 12 bases lining up with TRBD2. CDR1 is DFQATT, CDR2 SNEGSKA, per germline (reference sequence). The CDR3 is 15 residues long. Trimming cost V 5 bases and J 6 bases; bases outside gene matches: 8. The sequenced CDR3 bases are TGCAGTGCTCTCCGCCGACTAGCGGGAGCCAATGAG. Protein: CSALRRLAGANE. The entire CDR3 sequence reads CSALRRLAGANEQFF.

This clone occurred many times. The CDR3 is cut off 3 residues early in the read; its end comes from the germline J gene. The chain uses TRBV18 and TRBJ2-3; perhaps TRBD2 as D (6 bases). Germline CDR1 and CDR2: KGHSH and LQKENI. The V and J ends lost 6 bases and 4 bases respectively, with 17 bases between them. The CDR3 spans 15 residues. The CDR3 DNA, read in part, is TGTGCCAGCTCCCCCTTGGCGGGGAGCGCAGATACG. Translation: CASSPLAGSADT. The full CDR3 is CASSPLAGSADTQYF.

A word on this clone: The read halts 3 residues ahead of the CDR3 end, with the missing end drawn from the germline J gene. The chain has TRBV5-5 and TRBJ1-2; D might be TRBD1 (5 bases). The CDR3 is 13 residues long. V was shortened by 4 bases and J by 5 bases, with 12 bases between the two germline ends. Germline CDR1 SGHKS, CDR2 YYEKEE (reference sequence). The DNA read from the CDR3 is TGTGCCAGCAGCCTAGGGGCAGAGTATGGC. Its protein product is CASSLGAEYG. From start to end, the CDR3 is CASSLGAEYGYTF. The full variable domain, with the rest looked up from reference TRBV5-5 and TRBJ1-2, is DAGVTQSPTHLIKTRGQQVTLRCSPISGHKSVSWYQQVLGQGPQFIFQYYEKEERGRGNFPDRFSARQFPNYSSELNVNALLLGDSALYLCASSLGAEYGYTFGSGTRLTVV.

This clone was detected ten times or more. The sequenced fragment ends 3 residues before the CDR3 boundary, so the rest is inferred from the germline J gene. This rearrangement joins TRBV29-1 to TRBJ2-7, with 9 nucleotides matching TRBD2. Germline lookup yields CDR1 SQVTM and CDR2 ANQGSEA. The CDR3 contains 16 residues. The junction had 13 bases not matched to a gene; V was cut back by 5 bases and J by 2 bases. Partial CDR3 DNA: TGCAGCGTTTTACGAAGGCGGGAGGGCCGCACCTACGAG. Amino acids: CSVLRRREGRTYE. The entire CDR3 sequence reads CSVLRRREGRTYEQYF.

In this sample, this clone turned up a few times. Read sequence stops 3 residues before the CDR3 end, and the germline J gene provides the missing end. The gene calls are TRBV7-9 and TRBJ2-7; 9 bases are a match to TRBD2. Germline V gene sequence: CDR1 SEHNR, CDR2 FQNEAQ (reference sequence). The CDR3 is 15 residues long. The V segment lost 5 bases and the J segment 3 bases; nucleotides outside the gene matches: 8. The part of the CDR3 DNA that was read is TGTGCCAGCAGCAAGGCGGCGGGGGGGTTCTACGAG. Protein: CASSKAAGGFYE. The whole CDR3 sequence is CASSKAAGGFYEQYF.

This clone was recorded at least ten times. The CDR3 extends 3 residues past the end of the read, so its final part is completed from the germline J gene. The chain links TRBV29-1 to TRBJ2-1; 9 bases are shared with TRBD1. With 7 bases clipped from V and 7 bases from J, the junction kept 11 bases outside the gene matches. Looked up from germline, CDR1 is SQVTM and CDR2 is ANQGSEA. The CDR3 contains 14 residues. This chain's CDR3 is CSAPGTGPQNEQFF. CDR3 bases read: TGCAGCGCACCCGGGACAGGGCCTCAAAATGAG.

This clone came up many times. The CDR3 end lies 3 residues beyond the end of the read and is filled in from the germline J gene. The chain is built from TRBV30 and TRBJ2-1, with D possibly matching TRBD2 (6 bases). Trimming stripped 2 bases from V and 7 bases from J, with 18 bases between. From germline, CDR1 is GTSNPN and CDR2 SVGIG (reference sequence). This CDR3 contains 15 residues. CDR3 in amino acids: CAWSLPTGTLNEQFF. The sequenced part of the CDR3 DNA is TGTGCCTGGAGTCTTCCTACCGGGACTTTGAATGAG.

This clone was detected only a few times. With the read ending 3 residues before the CDR3 end, the germline J gene is used to fill in that end. The chain uses TRBV5-1 and TRBJ2-7, with 9 bases identical to TRBD2. CDR3 length: 14 residues. With V trimmed by 8 bases and J by 3 bases, 9 bases remained unmatched. Germline lookup yields CDR1 SGHRS and CDR2 YFSETQ. Partial CDR3 DNA: TGCGCCAGGAGCCCGCTAGCGGGATACTACGAG. Translating gives CARSPLAGYYE. The full CDR3 reads CARSPLAGYYEQYF. Together with reference TRBV5-1 and TRBJ2-7, the CDR3 gives the full variable domain: KAGVTQTPRYLIKTRGQQVTLSCSPISGHRSVSWYQQTPGQGLQFLFEYFSETQRNKGNFPGRFSGRQFSNSRSEMNVSTLELGDSALYLCARSPLAGYYEQYFGPGTRLTVT.

This clone has ten or more counts. Read sequence stops 3 residues before the CDR3 end, and the germline J gene provides the missing end. This chain uses TRBV4-1 with TRBJ1-1, with 8 bases lining up with TRBD1. The V and J ends lost 0 bases and 5 bases, in that order; junction bases with no gene match: 11. The CDR3 has 17 residues. Germline V gene data show CDR1 as MGHRA and CDR2 as YSYEKL. The CDR3 loop is CASSQDLTGGFGTEAFF. CDR3 DNA, as far as it was read: TGCGCCAGCAGCCAAGACCTCACAGGGGGATTTGGGACTGAA.

This clone came up many times. The read stops 3 residues short of the end of the CDR3; the missing end is completed from the germline J gene. The V call is TRBV5-4, the J call TRBJ1-5; 9 nucleotides line up with TRBD1. Germline loops: CDR1 SGHNT, CDR2 YYREEE (reference sequence). This CDR3 spans 13 amino acids. The part of the CDR3 DNA that was read is TGTGCCAGCAGTCACGGGACAGGGTTTCCC. This gives the protein CASSHGTGFP. The CDR3 in full is CASSHGTGFPQHF.

This clone was found many times. The CDR3 end lies 3 residues beyond the end of the read and is filled in from the germline J gene. V and J are TRBV7-6 and TRBJ2-2; D uncertain. Trimming took off 5 bases at V and 3 bases at J, with 7 bases between the two ends. Germline CDR1 reads SGHVS; CDR2 reads FNYEAQ. The CDR3 has 13 amino acids. CDR3 sequence reads: CASSPQDTGELFF. The DNA read from the CDR3 is TGTGCCAGCAGCCCGCAGGACACCGGGGAG.

The sample holds a few counts of this clone. The CDR3 loop reads CAWIRVREAFF. The DNA read from the CDR3 is TGTGCCTGGATAAGGGTCAGGGAG. The chain links TRBV30 to TRBJ1-1; TRBD1 might be the D (5 bases). The read terminates 3 residues before the CDR3 end, so the remaining end is supplied by the germline J gene. The germline CDR1 and CDR2 sequences are GTSNPN and SVGIG (reference sequence). The CDR3 totals 11 residues.

This clone was seen many times. From the germline J gene comes the end of the CDR3, since the read stops 3 residues before it. The J gene is TRBJ2-3, the V gene TRBV7-8; 8 bases agree with TRBD2. Unmatched junction bases numbered 11, after V lost 7 bases and J lost 5 bases. The CDR3 has 15 amino acids. CDR1 SGHVS and CDR2 FQNEAQ come from the germline V gene. The CDR3 sequence: CASNDLPGGEDTQYF. The part of the CDR3 DNA that was read is TGTGCCAGCAACGACCTCCCGGGGGGGGAAGATACG.